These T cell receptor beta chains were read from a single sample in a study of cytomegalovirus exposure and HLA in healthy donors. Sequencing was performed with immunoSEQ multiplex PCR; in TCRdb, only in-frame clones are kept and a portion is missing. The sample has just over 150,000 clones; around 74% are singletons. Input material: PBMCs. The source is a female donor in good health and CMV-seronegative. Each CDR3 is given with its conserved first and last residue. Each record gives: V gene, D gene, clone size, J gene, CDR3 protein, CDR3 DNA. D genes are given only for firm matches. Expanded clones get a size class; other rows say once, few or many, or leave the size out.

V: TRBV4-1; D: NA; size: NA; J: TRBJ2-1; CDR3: CASSQVQNNEQFF; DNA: TGCGCCAGCAGCCAAGTACAGAATAATGAGCAGTTCTTC
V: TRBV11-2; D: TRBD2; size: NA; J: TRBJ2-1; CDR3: CASLPSGGGNEQFF; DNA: TGTGCCAGCCTCCCTAGCGGGGGGGGTAATGAGCAGTTCTTC
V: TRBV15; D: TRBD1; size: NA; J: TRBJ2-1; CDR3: CATSSYRGYNEQFF; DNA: TGTGCCACCAGCAGTTACAGGGGCTACAATGAGCAGTTCTTC
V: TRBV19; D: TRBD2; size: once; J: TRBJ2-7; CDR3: CASSIQTSGAISEQYF; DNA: TGTGCCAGTAGTATCCAGACTAGCGGGGCCATAAGTGAGCAGTACTTC
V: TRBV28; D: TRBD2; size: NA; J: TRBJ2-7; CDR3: CASSFVSGSYEQYF; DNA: TGTGCCAGCAGTTTCGTAAGCGGGAGTTACGAGCAGTACTTC
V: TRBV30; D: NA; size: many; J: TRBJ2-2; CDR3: CAWARLANTGELFF; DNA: TGTGCCTGGGCTAGACTCGCGAACACCGGGGAGCTGTTTTTT
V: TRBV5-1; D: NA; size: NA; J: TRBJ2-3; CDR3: CASSLPTGLSTDTQYF; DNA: TGCGCCAGCAGCCTCCCGACAGGCCTTAGCACAGATACGCAGTATTTT
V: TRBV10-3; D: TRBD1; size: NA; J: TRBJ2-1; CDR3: CASSRDRVSYNEQFF; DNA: TGTGCCAGCTCCCGGGACAGGGTCTCCTACAATGAGCAGTTCTTC
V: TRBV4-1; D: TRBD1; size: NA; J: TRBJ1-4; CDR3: CASSPGQVVATNEKLFF; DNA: TGCGCCAGCAGCCCCGGACAGGTCGTTGCAACTAATGAAAAACTGTTTTTT
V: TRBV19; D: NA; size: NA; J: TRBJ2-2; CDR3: CASSSRGNTGELFF; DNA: TGTGCCAGTAGTAGCCGGGGTAACACCGGGGAGCTGTTTTTT
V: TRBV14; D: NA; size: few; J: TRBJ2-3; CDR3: CASSQSQTGEADTQYF; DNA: TGTGCCAGCAGCCAAAGTCAAACAGGGGAGGCAGATACGCAGTATTTT
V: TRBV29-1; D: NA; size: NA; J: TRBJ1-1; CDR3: CSVEGMQRPNTEAFF; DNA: TGCAGCGTTGAAGGGATGCAGCGACCCAACACTGAAGCTTTCTTT
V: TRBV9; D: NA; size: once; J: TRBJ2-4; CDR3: CASSQGTDKNIQYF; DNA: TGTGCCAGCAGCCAGGGAACTGACAAAAACATTCAGTACTTC
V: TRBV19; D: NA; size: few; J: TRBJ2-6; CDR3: CASSIAFGANVLTF; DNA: TGTGCCAGTAGTATAGCCTTTGGGGCCAACGTCCTGACTTTC
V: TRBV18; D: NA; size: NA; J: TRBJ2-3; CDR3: CASSDSVAATDTQYF; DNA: TGTGCCAGCTCCGATTCGGTAGCGGCAACAGATACGCAGTATTTT
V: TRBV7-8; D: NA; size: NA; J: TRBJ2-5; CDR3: CASSRRTAYQETQYF; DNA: TGTGCCAGCAGCCGCCGGACAGCCTATCAAGAGACCCAGTACTTC
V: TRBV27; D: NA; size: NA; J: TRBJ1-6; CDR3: CASSFRGNSPLHF; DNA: TGTGCCAGCAGTTTTAGGGGGAATTCACCCCTCCACTTT
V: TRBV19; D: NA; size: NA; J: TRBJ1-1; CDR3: CASSRGQREAFF; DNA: TGTGCCAGTAGCCGAGGCCAAAGGGAAGCTTTCTTT
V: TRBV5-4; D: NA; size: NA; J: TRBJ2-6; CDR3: CASLGREAGANVLTF; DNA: TGTGCCAGCCTTGGACGGGAAGCTGGGGCCAACGTCCTGACTTTC
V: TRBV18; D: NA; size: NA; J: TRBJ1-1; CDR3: CASSPISGTEAFF; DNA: TGTGCCAGCTCTCCGATTTCGGGGACTGAAGCTTTCTTT
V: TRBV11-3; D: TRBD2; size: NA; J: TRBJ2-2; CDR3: CASSLASGGAGGELFF; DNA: TGTGCCAGCAGCTTAGCGAGCGGGGGGGCCGGCGGGGAGCTGTTTTTT
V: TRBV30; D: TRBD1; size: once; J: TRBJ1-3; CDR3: CAWGTGSGNTIYF; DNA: TGTGCCTGGGGGACAGGCTCTGGAAACACCATATATTTT
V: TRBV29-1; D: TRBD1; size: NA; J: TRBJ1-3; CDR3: CSVASGQSGNTIYF; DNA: TGCAGCGTTGCCTCGGGACAGAGTGGAAACACCATATATTTT
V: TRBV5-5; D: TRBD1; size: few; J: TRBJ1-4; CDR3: CASSLRGDRGLSGKLFF; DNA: TGTGCCAGCAGCTTGAGGGGGGACAGGGGGCTCTCGGGAAAACTGTTTTTT
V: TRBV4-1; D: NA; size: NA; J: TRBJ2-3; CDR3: CASSQEEGGSTDTQYF; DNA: TGCGCCAGCAGCCAAGAGGAGGGCGGTTCCACAGATACGCAGTATTTT
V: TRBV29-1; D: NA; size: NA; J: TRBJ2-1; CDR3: CSVELATRFSYNEQFF; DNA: TGCAGCGTTGAACTGGCAACCCGATTCTCCTACAATGAGCAGTTCTTC
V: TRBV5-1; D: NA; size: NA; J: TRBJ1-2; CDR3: CASSLRPNYGYTF; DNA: TGCGCCAGCAGCTTGCGTCCCAACTATGGCTACACCTTC
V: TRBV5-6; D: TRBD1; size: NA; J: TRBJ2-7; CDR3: CASSLGQGAGKQYF; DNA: TGTGCCAGCAGCTTGGGACAGGGGGCGGGAAAGCAGTACTTC
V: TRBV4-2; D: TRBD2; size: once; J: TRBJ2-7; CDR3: CASSQDQGLAVEQYF; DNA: TGTGCCAGCAGCCAAGATCAGGGACTAGCGGTCGAGCAGTACTTC
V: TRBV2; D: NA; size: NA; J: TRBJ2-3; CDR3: CASTEGSTDTQYF; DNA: TGTGCCAGCACGGAGGGGAGCACAGATACGCAGTATTTT
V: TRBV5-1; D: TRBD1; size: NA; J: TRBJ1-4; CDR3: CASSVPGQGDEKLFF; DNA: TGCGCCAGCAGCGTACCGGGACAGGGGGACGAAAAACTGTTTTTT
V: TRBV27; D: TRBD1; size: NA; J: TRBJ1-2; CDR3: CASSLSPDRAYGYTF; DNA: TGTGCCAGCAGTTTATCCCCCGACAGGGCCTATGGCTACACCTTC
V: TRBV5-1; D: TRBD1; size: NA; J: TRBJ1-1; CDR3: CASSPGDSRMNTEAFF; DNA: TGCGCCAGCAGCCCGGGGGACAGTAGAATGAACACTGAAGCTTTCTTT
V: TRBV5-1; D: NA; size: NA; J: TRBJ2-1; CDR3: CASSLGGVDNEQFF; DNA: TGCGCCAGCAGCTTGGGGGGGGTGGACAATGAGCAGTTCTTC
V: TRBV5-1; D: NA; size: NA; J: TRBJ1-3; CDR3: CASSPVGGSGNTIYF; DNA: TGCGCCAGCAGCCCGGTCGGAGGCTCTGGAAACACCATATATTTT
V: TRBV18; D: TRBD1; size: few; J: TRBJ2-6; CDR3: CASSPLWTGQFDSSGANVLTF; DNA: TGTGCCAGCTCACCACTGTGGACAGGGCAGTTTGATTCCTCTGGGGCCAACGTCCTGACTTTC
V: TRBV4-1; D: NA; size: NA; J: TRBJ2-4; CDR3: CASSQDQGNIQYF; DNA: TGCGCCAGCAGCCAAGATCAGGGGAACATTCAGTACTTC
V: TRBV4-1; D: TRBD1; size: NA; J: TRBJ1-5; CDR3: CASRSDKTGADNQPQHF; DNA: TGCGCCAGCAGGAGTGATAAAACAGGGGCCGACAATCAGCCCCAGCATTTT
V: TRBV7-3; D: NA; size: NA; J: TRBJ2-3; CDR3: CASSLGGNTDTQYF; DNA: TGTGCCAGCAGCTTAGGGGGGAACACAGATACGCAGTATTTT
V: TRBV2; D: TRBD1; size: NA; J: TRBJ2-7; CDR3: CASSGRRQGADEQYF; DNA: TGTGCCAGCAGTGGAAGAAGACAGGGGGCGGACGAGCAGTACTTC
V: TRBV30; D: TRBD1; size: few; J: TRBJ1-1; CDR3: CAWSSGTGIGEAFF; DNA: TGTGCCTGGAGTTCCGGGACAGGGATCGGTGAAGCTTTCTTT
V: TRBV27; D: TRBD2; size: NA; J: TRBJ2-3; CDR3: CASSRSGTSGSTDTQYF; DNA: TGTGCCAGCAGCCGATCCGGGACTAGCGGGAGTACAGATACGCAGTATTTT
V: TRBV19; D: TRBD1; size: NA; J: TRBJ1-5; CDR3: CASSNGQGIGQPQHF; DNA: TGTGCCAGTAGTAACGGACAGGGGATTGGACAGCCCCAGCATTTT